The rows below give T cell receptor beta chains drawn from one sample of a study of cytomegalovirus exposure and HLA in healthy donors. Using immunoSEQ multiplex PCR, the repertoire was profiled, and TCRdb retains in-frame clones only, with some absent. This table has approximately 150,000 clones, approximately 80% appearing once. The sequenced material came from PBMCs. These receptors were collected from a male donor in good health and CMV-seronegative. The CDR3 runs from the conserved cysteine through the conserved F or W. Each record gives: D gene, J gene, V gene, clone size, CDR3 DNA, CDR3 protein. The D gene is left open where the match is weak. Not all rows give a size; the values are once, few, many and, for expanded clones, a class.

>-|TRBJ2-5|TRBV2|-
TGTGCCAGCGATTTCCAGGGCCTTGAGGAAGAGACCCAGTACTTC
CASDFQGLEEETQYF
>-|TRBJ1-1|TRBV7-8|-
TGTGCCAGCAGCTGGGGGGGGAACACTGAAGCTTTCTTT
CASSWGGNTEAFF
>-|TRBJ1-1|TRBV9|-
TGTGCCAGCAGCACACCAGCGGACGGGAACACTGAAGCTTTCTTT
CASSTPADGNTEAFF
>-|TRBJ1-1|TRBV19|-
TGTGCCGCCACAGCCGGTATGAACACTGAAGCTTTCTTT
CAATAGMNTEAFF
>TRBD1|TRBJ1-3|TRBV7-3|once
TGTGCCAGCAGTCGGGACAGCTCGTTCTCTGGAAACACCATATATTTT
CASSRDSSFSGNTIYF
>TRBD2|TRBJ2-1|TRBV2|-
TGTGCCAGCAGTGAGAGGGAGGGTGTGTTTGAGCAGTTCTTC
CASSEREGVFEQFF
>TRBD2|TRBJ2-7|TRBV10-3|-
TGTGCCATCGGGACTAGCGGGGGTTCCTACGAGCAGTACTTC
CAIGTSGGSYEQYF
>TRBD2|TRBJ2-2|TRBV18|few
TGTGCCAGCTCACCGAGGACTAGCTACACCGGGGAGCTGTTTTTT
CASSPRTSYTGELFF
>-|TRBJ2-7|TRBV6-5|-
TGTGCCAGCAGTTACTCGAGGGGGTCCTACGAGCAGTACTTC
CASSYSRGSYEQYF
>TRBD2|TRBJ2-2|TRBV2|once
TGTGCCAGCCAGGGACTAGCGGGAGTTGTCGGGGAGCTGTTTTTT
CASQGLAGVVGELFF
>-|TRBJ2-7|TRBV6-1|few
TGTGCCAGCAGTGAATTCTCTACGAGCTCCTACGAGCAGTACTTC
CASSEFSTSSYEQYF
>TRBD1|TRBJ2-6|TRBV4-1|-
TGCGCCAGCAGCCAAGATGACAGGGAAAGCTCTGGGGCCAACGTCCTGACTTTC
CASSQDDRESSGANVLTF
>-|TRBJ1-1|TRBV4-1|-
TGCGCCAGCAGCAGTAGGACGCTACGGGGGACTGAAGCTTTCTTT
CASSSRTLRGTEAFF
>-|TRBJ1-2|TRBV4-3|-
TGCGCCAGCAGCCGGAATCAGGATAACTATGGCTACACCTTC
CASSRNQDNYGYTF
>TRBD2|TRBJ2-7|TRBV7-2|-
TGTGCCAGCAGCTTATGGCTAGCGGGGACCTACGAGCAGTACTTC
CASSLWLAGTYEQYF